This T cell receptor beta chain was sequenced during a study of blood T cells in healthy people across ages. Germline CDR1 and CDR2: MDHEN and SYDVKM. V trimming: 8 bases; J trimming: 7 bases; junction bases outside the gene matches: 13. There are 15 residues in the CDR3. Through a sample-barcoded 5' primer and a J-beta primer mix, a second PCR was run for roughly 6 to 11 cycles. MiXCR, applied by TCRdb to the 5' RACE reads, yields one record per CDR3 protein. The sample carries 450,000 to 650,000 distinct CDR3 sequences, 24% recorded once. The same sample was also used in a study of T cells of mothers and their children.

The sequencing sample was made of blood. The TCR sequence derives from a boy aged 10-17 years in good health. The chain uses TRBV28 and TRBJ2-2; 7 bases line up with TRBD2. CDR3 DNA sequence: TGTGCCAGCGGGAGGGAGCGTCTCACCGGCGGGGAGCTGTTTTTT. This translates into CASGRERLTGGELFF.